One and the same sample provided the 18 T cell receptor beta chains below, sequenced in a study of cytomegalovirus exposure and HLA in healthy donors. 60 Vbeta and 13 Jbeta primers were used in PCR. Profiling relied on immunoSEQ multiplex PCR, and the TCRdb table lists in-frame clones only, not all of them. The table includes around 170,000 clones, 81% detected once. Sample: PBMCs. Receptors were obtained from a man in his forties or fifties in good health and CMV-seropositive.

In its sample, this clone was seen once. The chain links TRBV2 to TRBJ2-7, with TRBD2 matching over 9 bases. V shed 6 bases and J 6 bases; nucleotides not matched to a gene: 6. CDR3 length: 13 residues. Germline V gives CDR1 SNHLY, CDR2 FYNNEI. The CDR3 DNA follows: TGTGCCAGCAGGAGCCTTAGCGGGAGCGAGCAGTACTTC. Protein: CASRSLSGSEQYF.

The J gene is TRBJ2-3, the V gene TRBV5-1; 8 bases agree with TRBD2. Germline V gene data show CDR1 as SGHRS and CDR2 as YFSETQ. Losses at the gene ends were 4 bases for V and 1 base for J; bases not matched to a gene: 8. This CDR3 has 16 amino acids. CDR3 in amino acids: CASSHSGGGGTDTQYF. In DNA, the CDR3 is TGCGCCAGCAGCCACTCGGGGGGGGGCGGCACAGATACGCAGTATTTT. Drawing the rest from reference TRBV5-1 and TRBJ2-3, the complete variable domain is KAGVTQTPRYLIKTRGQQVTLSCSPISGHRSVSWYQQTPGQGLQFLFEYFSETQRNKGNFPGRFSGRQFSNSRSEMNVSTLELGDSALYLCASSHSGGGGTDTQYFGPGTRLTVL.

CDR3 protein: CASSLGGEETQYF. The CDR3 DNA is TGTGCCAGCAGCTTAGGGGGGGAGGAGACCCAGTACTTC. This chain uses TRBV7-3 with TRBJ2-5; the match to TRBD2 covers 7 bases. V lost 2 bases and J lost 5; bases outside the gene matches: 2. Germline-derived CDR1 and CDR2 are SGHTA and FQGTGA. CDR3 length: 13 amino acids. The complete variable domain, with remaining parts taken from reference TRBV7-3 and TRBJ2-5, reads GAGVSQTPSNKVTEKGKYVELRCDPISGHTALYWYRQSLGQGPEFLIYFQGTGAADDSGLPNDRFFAVRPEGSVSTLKIQRTERGDSAVYLCASSLGGEETQYFGPGTRLLVL.

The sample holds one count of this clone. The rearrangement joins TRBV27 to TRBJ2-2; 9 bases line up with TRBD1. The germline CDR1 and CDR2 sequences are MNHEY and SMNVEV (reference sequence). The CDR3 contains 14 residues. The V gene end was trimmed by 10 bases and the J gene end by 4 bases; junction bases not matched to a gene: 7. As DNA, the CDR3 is TGTGCCACCACCGGGACAGGGCGCACCGGGGAGCTGTTTTTT. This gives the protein CATTGTGRTGELFF.

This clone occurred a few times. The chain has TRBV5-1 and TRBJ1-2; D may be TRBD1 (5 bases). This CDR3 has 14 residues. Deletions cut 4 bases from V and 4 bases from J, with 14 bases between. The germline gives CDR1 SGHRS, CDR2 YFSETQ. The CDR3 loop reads CASSKTENSYGYTF. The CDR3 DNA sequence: TGCGCCAGCAGCAAGACAGAAAACAGCTATGGCTACACCTTC.

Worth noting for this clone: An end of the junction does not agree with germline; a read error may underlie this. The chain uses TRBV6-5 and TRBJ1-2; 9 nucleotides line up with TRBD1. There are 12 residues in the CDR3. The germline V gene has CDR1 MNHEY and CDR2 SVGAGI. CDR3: CASISGTGQFLF. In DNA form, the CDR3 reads TGTGCCAGCATCTCCGGGACAGGGCAATTCCTCTTC.

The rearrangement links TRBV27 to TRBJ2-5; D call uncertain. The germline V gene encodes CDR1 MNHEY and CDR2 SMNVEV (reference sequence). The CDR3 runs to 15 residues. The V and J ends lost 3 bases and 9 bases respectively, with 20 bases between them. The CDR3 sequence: CASSFPRSLSWAQYF. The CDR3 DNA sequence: TGTGCCAGCAGTTTTCCTAGGAGCCTTTCGTGGGCCCAGTACTTC.

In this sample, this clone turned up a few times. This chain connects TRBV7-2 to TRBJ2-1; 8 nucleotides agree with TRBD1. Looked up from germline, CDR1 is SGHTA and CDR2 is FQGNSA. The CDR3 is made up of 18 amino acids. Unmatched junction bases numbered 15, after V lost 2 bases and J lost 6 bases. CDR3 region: CASSLWAGGAGTGNEQFF. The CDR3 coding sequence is TGTGCCAGCAGCTTATGGGCAGGGGGCGCGGGAACGGGCAATGAGCAGTTCTTC.

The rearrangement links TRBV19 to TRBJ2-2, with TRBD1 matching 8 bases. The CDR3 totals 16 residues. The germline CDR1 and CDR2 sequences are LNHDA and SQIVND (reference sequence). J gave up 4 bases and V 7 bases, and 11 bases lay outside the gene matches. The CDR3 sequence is CASMIGGTGLTGELFF. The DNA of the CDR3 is TGTGCCAGTATGATTGGCGGGACAGGTCTCACCGGGGAGCTGTTTTTT.

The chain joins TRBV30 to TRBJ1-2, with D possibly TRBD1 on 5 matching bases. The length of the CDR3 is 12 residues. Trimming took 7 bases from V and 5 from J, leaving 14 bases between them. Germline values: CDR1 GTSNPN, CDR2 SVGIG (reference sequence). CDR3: CAFGGEAYGYTF. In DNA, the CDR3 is TGTGCCTTTGGGGGGGAAGCTTATGGCTACACCTTC.

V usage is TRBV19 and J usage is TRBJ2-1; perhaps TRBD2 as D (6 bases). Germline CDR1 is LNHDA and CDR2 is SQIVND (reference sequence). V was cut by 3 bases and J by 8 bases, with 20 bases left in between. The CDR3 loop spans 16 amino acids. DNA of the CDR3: TGTGCCAGTAGTATTCGGGGCGGGAAAGCCGGCGATGAGCAGTTCTTC. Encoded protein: CASSIRGGKAGDEQFF.

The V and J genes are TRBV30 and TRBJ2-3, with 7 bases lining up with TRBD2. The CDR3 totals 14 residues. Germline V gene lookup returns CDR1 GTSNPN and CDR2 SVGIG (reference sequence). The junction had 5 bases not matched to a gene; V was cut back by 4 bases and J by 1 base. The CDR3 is CAWINAGGTDTQYF. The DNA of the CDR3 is TGTGCCTGGATAAACGCGGGAGGCACAGATACGCAGTATTTT.

The CDR3 nucleotides read TGTGCCAGCAGCCCAGGGACAGACGAGAGCACAGATACGCAGTATTTT. Its translation is CASSPGTDESTDTQYF. J is TRBJ2-3 and V is TRBV11-3; 7 bases are a match to TRBD1. Germline V gene lookup returns CDR1 SGHNT and CDR2 YENEEA. The CDR3 is made up of 16 amino acids. The V and J ends lost 5 bases and 0 bases, in that order; junction bases with no gene match: 8. The full variable domain, completed using reference TRBV11-3 and TRBJ2-3, is EAGVVQSPRYKIIEKKQPVAFWCNPISGHNTLYWYLQNLGQGPELLIRYENEEAVDDSQLPKDRFSAERLKGVDSTLKIQPAELGDSAVYLCASSPGTDESTDTQYFGPGTRLTVL.

In DNA, the CDR3 is TGTGCCAGCTCACCATCAGGGGGCGATTCCGAGCAGTACTTC. Translated: CASSPSGGDSEQYF. V gene TRBV18 combines with J gene TRBJ2-7, with TRBD1 identical over 8 bases. CDR3 length equals 14 residues. J lost 6 bases, V lost 2 bases, and 6 bases had no gene match. Germline-derived CDR1 and CDR2 are KGHSH and LQKENI.

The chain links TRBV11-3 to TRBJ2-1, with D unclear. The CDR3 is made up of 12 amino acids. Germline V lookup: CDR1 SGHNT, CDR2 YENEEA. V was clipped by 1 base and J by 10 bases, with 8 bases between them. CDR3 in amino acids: CASSLGFREQFF. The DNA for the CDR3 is TGTGCCAGCAGCTTAGGGTTTCGGGAGCAGTTCTTC. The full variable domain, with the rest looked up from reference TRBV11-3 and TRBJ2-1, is EAGVVQSPRYKIIEKKQPVAFWCNPISGHNTLYWYLQNLGQGPELLIRYENEEAVDDSQLPKDRFSAERLKGVDSTLKIQPAELGDSAVYLCASSLGFREQFFGPGTRLTVL.

CDR3 coding DNA: TGTGCCAGCGTCCGGGACAGCAACCTGAATCAGCCCCAGCATTTT. As protein: CASVRDSNLNQPQHF. This rearrangement joins TRBV6-6 to TRBJ1-5; TRBD1 matches at 7 bases. The CDR3 is 15 residues long. CDR1 is MNHNY and CDR2 is SVGAGI in the germline V gene (reference sequence). Germline trimming cut 8 bases from V and 4 bases from J; bases unmatched to any gene: 11.

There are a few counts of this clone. In DNA, the CDR3 is TGTGCCAGCAGGCAGGGGGCGTTGAACACTGAAGCTTTCTTT. This translates into CASRQGALNTEAFF. The chain couples TRBV28 to TRBJ1-1; 8 positions match TRBD1. CDR1 and CDR2 (germline): MDHEN, SYDVKM. This CDR3 region has 14 residues. V lost 6 bases and J lost 0; bases outside the gene matches: 3.

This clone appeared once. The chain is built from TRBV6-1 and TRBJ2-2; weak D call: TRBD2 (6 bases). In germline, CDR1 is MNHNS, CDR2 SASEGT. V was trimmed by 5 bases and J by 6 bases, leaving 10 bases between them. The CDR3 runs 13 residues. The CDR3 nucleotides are TGTGCCAGCAGTTGGGGGGTGCCCGGGGAGCTGTTTTTT. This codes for CASSWGVPGELFF.